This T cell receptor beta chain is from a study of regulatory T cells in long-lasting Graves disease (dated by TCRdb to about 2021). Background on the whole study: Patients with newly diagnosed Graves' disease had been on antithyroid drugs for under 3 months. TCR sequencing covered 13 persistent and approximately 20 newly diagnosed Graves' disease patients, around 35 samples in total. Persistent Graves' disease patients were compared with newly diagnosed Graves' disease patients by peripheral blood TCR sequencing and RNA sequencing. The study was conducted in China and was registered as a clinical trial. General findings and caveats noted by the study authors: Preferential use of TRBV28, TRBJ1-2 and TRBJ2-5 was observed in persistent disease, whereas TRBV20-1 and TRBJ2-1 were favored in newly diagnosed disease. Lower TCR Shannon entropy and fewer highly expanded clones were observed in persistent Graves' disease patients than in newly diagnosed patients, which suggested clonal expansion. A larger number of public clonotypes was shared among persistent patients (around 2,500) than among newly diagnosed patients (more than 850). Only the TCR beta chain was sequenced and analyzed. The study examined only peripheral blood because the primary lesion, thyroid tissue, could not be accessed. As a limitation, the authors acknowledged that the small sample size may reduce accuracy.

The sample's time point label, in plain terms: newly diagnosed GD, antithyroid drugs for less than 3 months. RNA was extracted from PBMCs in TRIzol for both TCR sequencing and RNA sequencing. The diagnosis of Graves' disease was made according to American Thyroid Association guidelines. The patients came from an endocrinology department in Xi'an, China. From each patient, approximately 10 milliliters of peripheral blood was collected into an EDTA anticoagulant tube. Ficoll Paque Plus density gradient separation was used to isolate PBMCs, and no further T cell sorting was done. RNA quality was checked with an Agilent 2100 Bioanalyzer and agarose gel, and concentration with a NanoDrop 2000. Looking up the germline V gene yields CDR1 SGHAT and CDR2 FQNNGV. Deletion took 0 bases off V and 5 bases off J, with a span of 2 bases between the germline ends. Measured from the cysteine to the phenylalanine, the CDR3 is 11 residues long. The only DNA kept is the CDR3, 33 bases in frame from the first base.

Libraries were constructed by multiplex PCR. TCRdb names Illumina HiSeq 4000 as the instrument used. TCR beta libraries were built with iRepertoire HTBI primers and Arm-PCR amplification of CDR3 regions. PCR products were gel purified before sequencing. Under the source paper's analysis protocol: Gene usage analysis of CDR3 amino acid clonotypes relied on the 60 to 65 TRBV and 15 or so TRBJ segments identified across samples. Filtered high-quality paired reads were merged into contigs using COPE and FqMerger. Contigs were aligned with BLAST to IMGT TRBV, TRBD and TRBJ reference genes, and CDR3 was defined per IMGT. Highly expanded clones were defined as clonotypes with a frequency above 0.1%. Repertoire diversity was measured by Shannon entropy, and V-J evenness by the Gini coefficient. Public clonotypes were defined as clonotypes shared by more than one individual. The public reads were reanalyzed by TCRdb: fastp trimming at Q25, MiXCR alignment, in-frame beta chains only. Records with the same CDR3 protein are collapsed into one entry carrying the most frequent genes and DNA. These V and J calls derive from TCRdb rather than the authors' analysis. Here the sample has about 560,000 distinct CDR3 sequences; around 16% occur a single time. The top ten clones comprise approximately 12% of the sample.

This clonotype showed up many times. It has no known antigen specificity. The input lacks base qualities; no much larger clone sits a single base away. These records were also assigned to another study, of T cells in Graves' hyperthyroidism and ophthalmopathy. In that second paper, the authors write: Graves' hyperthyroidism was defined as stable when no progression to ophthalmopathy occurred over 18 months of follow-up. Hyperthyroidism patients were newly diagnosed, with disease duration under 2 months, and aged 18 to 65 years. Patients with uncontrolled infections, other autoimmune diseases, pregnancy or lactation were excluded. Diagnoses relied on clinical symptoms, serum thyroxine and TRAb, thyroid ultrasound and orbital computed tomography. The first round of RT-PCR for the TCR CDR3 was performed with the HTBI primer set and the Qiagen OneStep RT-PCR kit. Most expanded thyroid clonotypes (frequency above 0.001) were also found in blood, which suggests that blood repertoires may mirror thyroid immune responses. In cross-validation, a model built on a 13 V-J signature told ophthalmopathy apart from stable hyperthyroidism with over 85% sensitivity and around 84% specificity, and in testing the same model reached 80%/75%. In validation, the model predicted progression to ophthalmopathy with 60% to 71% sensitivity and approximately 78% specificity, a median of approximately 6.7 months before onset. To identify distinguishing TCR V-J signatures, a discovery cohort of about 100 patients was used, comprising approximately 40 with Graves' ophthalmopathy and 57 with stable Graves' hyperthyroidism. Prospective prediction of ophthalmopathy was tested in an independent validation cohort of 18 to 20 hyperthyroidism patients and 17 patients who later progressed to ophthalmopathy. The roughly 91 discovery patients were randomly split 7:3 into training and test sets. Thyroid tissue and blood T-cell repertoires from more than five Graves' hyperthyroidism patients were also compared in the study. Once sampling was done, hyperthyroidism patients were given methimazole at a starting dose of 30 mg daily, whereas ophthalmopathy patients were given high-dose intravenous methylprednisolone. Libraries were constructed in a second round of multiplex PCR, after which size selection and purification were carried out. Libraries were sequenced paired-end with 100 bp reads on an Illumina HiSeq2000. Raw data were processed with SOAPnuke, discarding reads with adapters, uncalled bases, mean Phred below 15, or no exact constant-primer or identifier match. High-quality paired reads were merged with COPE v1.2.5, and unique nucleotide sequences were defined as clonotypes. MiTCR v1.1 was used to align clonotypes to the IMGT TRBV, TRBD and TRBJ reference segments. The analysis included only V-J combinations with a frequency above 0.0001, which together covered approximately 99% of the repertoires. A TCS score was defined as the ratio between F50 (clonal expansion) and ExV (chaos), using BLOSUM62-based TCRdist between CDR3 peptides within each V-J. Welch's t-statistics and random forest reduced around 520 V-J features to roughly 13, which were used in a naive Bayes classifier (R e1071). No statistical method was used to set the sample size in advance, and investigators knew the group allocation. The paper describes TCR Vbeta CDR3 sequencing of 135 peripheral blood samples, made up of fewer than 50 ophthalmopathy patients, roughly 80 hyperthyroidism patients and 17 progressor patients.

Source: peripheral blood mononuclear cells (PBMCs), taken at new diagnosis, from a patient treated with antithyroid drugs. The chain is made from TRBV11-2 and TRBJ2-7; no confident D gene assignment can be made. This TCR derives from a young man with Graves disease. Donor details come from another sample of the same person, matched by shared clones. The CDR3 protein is CASSLDNEQYF. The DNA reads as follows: TGTGCCAGCAGCTTAGATAACGAGCAGTACTTC.